Listed here is a single TCR beta chain. This sample is part of a study of blood T cell repertoires in COVID-19. Study context: Some COVID-19 samples were acute and others convalescent; all came from the United States, Italy and Spain.

The authors' processing: Researchers report that nucleated cell counts were estimated from reference gene primer amplification. Clones were read by immunoSEQ multiplex PCR, and TCRdb kept only the in-frame ones, dropping some. V, J and clone size reflect that table, while D and trimming were determined from the DNA. The sample consists of 85,000 to 120,000 clones, roughly 87% of them appearing once. The sequence derives from a woman aged 50 to 65 with COVID-19, enrolled during active disease. The sequenced material came from peripheral blood.

The CDR3 sequence: CASSQLDSTGELFF. The CDR3 bases are TGTGCCAGCAGCCAACTGGACAGCACCGGGGAGCTGTTTTTT. V gene TRBV5-4 combines with J gene TRBJ2-2; D may be TRBD1 (6 bases). Trimming took off 4 bases at V and 4 bases at J, with 11 bases between the two ends. The germline V gene has CDR1 SGHNT and CDR2 YYREEE (reference sequence). This CDR3 region has 14 residues.